This T cell receptor beta chain derives from a study of neoadjuvant anti-PD-1 for oral cavity cancer. Germline loops: CDR1 SEHNR, CDR2 FQNEAQ (reference sequence). With 5 bases clipped from V and 9 bases from J, the junction kept 19 bases outside the gene matches. The CDR3 runs to 17 residues. This clone has only a few counts. TCRdb's copy holds only in-frame clones and misses some; the assay was immunoSEQ multiplex PCR. Seen here are some 15,000 clones, 55% to 75% observed once, and the top ten hold less than 3.5%. The V call is TRBV7-9, the J call TRBJ1-5, with TRBD1 identical over 7 bases. The material was PBMCs, obtained before nivolumab (anti-PD-1) treatment. The sequence was collected from a person between 40 and 80 years old with oral cavity squamous cell carcinoma. CDR3 DNA sequence: TGTGCCAGCAGCCTATACTACGGGACAGTCAATCAGCCGCCCCAGCATTTT. Its protein product is CASSLYYGTVNQPPQHF.